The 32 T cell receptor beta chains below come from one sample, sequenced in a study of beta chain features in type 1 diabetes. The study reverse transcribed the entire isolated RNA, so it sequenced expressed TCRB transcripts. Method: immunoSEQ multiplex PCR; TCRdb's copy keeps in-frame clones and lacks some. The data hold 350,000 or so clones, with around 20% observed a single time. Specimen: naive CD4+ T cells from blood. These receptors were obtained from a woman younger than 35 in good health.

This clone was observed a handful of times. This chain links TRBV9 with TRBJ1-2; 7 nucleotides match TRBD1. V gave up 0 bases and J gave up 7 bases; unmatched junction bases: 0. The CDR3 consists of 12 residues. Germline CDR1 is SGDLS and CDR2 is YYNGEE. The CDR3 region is CASSVEGAGYTF. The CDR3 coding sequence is TGTGCCAGCAGCGTAGAGGGGGCTGGCTACACCTTC.

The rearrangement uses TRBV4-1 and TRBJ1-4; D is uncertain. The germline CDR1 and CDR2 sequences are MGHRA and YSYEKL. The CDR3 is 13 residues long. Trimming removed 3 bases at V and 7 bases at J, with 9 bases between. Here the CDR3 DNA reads TGCGCCAGCAGCCAGTCCCAGGCTGAAAAACTGTTTTTT. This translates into CASSQSQAEKLFF.

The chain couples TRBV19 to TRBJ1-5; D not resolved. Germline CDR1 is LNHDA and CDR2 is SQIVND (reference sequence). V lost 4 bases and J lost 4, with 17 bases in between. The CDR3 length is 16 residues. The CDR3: CASSTSRRGNNQPQHF. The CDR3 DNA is TGTGCCAGTAGTACTTCCCGGCGGGGTAATAATCAGCCCCAGCATTTT.

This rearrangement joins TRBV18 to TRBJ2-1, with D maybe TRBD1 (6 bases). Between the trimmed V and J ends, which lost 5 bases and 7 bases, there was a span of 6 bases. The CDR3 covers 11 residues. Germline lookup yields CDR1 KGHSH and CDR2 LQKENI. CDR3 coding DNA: TGTGCCAGCTCAAGGGGGAATGAGCAGTTCTTC. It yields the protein CASSRGNEQFF.

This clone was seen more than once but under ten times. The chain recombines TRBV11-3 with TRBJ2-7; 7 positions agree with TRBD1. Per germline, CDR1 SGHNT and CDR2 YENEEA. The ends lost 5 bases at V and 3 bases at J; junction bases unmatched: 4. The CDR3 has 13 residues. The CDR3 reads CASSRGQIYEQYF. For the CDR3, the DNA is TGTGCCAGCAGCAGGGGACAGATCTACGAGCAGTACTTC.

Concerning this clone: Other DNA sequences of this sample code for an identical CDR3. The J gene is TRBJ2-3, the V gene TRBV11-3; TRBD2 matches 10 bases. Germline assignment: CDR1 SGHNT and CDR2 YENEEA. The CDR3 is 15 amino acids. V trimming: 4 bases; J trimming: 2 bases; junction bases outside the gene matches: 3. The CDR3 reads CASSWTSGSTDTQYF. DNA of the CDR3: TGTGCCAGCAGCTGGACTAGCGGTTCCACAGATACGCAGTATTTT. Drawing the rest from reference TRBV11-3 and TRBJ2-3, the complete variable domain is EAGVVQSPRYKIIEKKQPVAFWCNPISGHNTLYWYLQNLGQGPELLIRYENEEAVDDSQLPKDRFSAERLKGVDSTLKIQPAELGDSAVYLCASSWTSGSTDTQYFGPGTRLTVL.

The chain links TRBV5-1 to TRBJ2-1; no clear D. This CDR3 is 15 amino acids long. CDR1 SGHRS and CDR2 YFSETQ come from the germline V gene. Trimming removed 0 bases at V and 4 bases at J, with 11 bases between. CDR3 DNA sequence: TGCGCCAGCAGCTTGGGACCCACGGGTTACAATGAGCAGTTCTTC. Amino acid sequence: CASSLGPTGYNEQFF.

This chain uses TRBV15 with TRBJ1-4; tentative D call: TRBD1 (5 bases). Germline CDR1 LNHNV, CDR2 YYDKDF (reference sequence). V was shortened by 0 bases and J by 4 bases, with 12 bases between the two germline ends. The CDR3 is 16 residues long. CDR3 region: CATSRDLDSHNEKLFF. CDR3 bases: TGTGCCACCAGCAGAGATCTTGACAGCCATAATGAAAAACTGTTTTTT.

The CDR3 here is CASSPYEEWNYGYTF. The CDR3 DNA is TGTGCCAGCAGCCCCTACGAGGAGTGGAACTATGGCTACACCTTC. V is TRBV7-2 and J is TRBJ1-2, with D hard to call. The CDR3 is 15 amino acids. Germline V gives CDR1 SGHTA, CDR2 FQGNSA. V shed 5 bases and J shed 2 bases, with 15 bases lying between them.

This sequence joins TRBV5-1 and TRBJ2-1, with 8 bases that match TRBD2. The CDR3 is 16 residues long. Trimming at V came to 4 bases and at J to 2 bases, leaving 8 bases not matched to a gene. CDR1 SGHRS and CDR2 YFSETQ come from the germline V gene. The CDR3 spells CASSIETSVPYNEQFF. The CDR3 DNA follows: TGCGCCAGCAGCATCGAGACTAGCGTACCCTACAATGAGCAGTTCTTC.

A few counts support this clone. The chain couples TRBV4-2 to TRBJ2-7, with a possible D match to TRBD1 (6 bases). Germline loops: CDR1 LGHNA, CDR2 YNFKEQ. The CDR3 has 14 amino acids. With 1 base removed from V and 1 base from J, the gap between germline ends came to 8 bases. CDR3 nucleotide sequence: TGTGCCAGCAGCCAAGTGCAGGGGTCCTACGAGCAGTACTTC. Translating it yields CASSQVQGSYEQYF.

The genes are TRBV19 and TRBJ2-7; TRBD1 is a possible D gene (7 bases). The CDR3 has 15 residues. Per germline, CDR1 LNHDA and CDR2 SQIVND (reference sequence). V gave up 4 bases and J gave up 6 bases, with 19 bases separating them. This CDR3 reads CASSTAGGKGVEQYF. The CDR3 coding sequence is TGTGCCAGTAGTACCGCAGGGGGGAAGGGTGTCGAGCAGTACTTC.

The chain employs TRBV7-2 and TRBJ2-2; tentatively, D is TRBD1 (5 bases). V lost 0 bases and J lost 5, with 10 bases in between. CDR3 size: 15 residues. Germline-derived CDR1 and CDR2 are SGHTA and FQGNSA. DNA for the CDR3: TGTGCCAGCAGCTTAGCAGGGGTGGGGACCGGGGAGCTGTTTTTT. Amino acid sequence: CASSLAGVGTGELFF.

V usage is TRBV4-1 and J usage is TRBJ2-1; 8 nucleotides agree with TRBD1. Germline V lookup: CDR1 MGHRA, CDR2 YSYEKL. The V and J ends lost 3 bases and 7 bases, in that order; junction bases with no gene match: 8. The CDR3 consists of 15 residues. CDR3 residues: CASSQPTRDRNEQFF. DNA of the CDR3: TGCGCCAGCAGCCAGCCTACCAGGGACAGGAATGAGCAGTTCTTC.

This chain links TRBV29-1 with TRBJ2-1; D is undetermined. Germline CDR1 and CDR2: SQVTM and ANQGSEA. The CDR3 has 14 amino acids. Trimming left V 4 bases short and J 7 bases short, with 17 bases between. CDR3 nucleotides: TGCAGCGTTGCCCGGGTCCCTGGTACGAATGAGCAGTTCTTC. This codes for CSVARVPGTNEQFF.

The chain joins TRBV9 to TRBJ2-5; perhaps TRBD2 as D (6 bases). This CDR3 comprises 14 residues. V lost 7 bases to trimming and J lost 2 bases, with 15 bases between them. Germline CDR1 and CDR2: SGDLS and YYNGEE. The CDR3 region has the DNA TGTGCCAGCGCACTAGGAGGAGGGCAAGAGACCCAGTACTTC. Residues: CASALGGGQETQYF.

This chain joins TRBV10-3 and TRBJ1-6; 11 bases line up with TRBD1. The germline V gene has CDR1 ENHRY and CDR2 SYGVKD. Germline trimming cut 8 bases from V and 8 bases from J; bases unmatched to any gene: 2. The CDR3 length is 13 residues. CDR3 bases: TGTGCCATCTGGACAGGGGGCGATTCACCCCTCCACTTT. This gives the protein CAIWTGGDSPLHF.

The CDR3 here is CASSLERSSGGGKTQYF. The CDR3, as DNA: TGTGCCAGCAGCTTAGAACGTTCAAGCGGGGGAGGGAAGACCCAGTACTTC. The chain carries TRBV7-9 and TRBJ2-5; TRBD2 aligns across 8 bases. Per germline, CDR1 SEHNR and CDR2 FQNEAQ (reference sequence). This CDR3 region has 17 residues. V lost 1 base to trimming and J lost 6 bases; unmatched junction nucleotides: 13.

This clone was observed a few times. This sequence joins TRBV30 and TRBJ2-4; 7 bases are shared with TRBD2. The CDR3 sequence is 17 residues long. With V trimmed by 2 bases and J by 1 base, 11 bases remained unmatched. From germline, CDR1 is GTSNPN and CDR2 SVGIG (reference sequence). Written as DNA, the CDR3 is TGTGCCTGGAGTTCATTGGCGGGAGTTGATGCCAAAAACATTCAGTACTTC. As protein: CAWSSLAGVDAKNIQYF.

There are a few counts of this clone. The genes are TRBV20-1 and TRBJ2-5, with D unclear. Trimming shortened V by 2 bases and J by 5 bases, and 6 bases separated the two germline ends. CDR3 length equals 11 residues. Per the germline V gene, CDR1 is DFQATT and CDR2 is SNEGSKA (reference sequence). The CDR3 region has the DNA TGCAGTGCTAGATTCCGGGAGACCCAGTACTTC. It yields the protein CSARFRETQYF.

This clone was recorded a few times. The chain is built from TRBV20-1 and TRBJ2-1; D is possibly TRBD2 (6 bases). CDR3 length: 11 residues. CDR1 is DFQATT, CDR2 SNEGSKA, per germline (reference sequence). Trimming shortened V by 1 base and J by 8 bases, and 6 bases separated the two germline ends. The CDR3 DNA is TGCAGTGCTAGAGGGGGGGATGAGCAGTTCTTC. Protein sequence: CSARGGDEQFF.

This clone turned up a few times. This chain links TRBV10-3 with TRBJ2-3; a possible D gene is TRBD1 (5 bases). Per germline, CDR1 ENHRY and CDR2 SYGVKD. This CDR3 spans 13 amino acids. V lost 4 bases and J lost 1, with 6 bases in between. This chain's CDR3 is CAISGGRTDTQYF. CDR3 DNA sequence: TGTGCCATCAGTGGGGGCCGCACAGATACGCAGTATTTT.

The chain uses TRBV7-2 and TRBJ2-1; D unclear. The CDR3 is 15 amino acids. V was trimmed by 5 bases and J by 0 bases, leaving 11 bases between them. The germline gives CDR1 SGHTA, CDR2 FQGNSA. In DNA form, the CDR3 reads TGTGCCAGCAGCCGTCAGGCGAGCTCCTACAATGAGCAGTTCTTC. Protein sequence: CASSRQASSYNEQFF. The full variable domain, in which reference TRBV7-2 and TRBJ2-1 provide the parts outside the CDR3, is GAGVSQSPSNKVTEKGKDVELRCDPISGHTALYWYRQSLGQGLEFLIYFQGNSAPDKSGLPSDRFSAERTGGSVSTLTIQRTQQEDSAVYLCASSRQASSYNEQFFGPGTRLTVL.

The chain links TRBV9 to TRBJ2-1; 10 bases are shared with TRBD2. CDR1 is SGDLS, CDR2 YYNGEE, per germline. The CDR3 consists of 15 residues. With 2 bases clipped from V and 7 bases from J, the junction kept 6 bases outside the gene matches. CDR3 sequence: CASSVSGRADNEQFF. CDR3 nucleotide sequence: TGTGCCAGCAGCGTCAGCGGGAGGGCCGATAATGAGCAGTTCTTC.

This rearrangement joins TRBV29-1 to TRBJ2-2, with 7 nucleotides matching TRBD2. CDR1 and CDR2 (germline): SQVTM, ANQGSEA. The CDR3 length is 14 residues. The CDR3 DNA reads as TGCAGTTGCCTCCGAGCGGGGTCAACCGGGGAGCTGTTTTTT. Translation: CSCLRAGSTGELFF.

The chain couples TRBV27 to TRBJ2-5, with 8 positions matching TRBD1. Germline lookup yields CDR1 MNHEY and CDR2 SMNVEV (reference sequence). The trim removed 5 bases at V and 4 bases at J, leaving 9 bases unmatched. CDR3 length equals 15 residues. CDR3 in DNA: TGTGCCAGCAGTCTCCCGGGACAGGCCTTAGAGACCCAGTACTTC. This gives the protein CASSLPGQALETQYF.

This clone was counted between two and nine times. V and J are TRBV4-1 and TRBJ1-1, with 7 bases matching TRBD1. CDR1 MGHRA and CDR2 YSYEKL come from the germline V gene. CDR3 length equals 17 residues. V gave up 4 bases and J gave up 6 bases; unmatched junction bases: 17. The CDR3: CASSPFPRPGGVAEAFF. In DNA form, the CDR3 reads TGCGCCAGCAGCCCATTCCCTCGGCCAGGGGGAGTCGCTGAAGCTTTCTTT.

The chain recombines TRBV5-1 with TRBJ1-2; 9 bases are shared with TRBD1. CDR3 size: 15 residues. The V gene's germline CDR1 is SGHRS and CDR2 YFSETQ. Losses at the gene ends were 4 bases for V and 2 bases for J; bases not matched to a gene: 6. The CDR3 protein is CASSTTGTGNYGYTF. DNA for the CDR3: TGCGCCAGCAGCACCACCGGGACAGGGAACTATGGCTACACCTTC.

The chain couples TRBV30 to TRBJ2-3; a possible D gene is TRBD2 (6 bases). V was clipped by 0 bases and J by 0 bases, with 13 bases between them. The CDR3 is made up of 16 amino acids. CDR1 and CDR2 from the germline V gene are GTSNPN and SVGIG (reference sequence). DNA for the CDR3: TGTGCCTGGAGTGTCGGGGGAGGTGCTAGCACAGATACGCAGTATTTT. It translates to CAWSVGGGASTDTQYF.

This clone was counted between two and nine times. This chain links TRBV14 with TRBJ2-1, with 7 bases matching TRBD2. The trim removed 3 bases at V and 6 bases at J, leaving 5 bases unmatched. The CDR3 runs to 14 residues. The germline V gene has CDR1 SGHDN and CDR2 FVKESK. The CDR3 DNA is TGTGCCAGCAGCCACCCCACTAGCGTCAATGAGCAGTTCTTC. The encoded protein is CASSHPTSVNEQFF.

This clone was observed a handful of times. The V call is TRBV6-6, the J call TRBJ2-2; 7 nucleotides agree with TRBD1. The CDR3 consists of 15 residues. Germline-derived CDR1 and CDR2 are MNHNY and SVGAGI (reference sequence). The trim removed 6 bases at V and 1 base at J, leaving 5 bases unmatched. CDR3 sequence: CASSQRQGNTGELFF. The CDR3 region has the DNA TGTGCCAGCAGCCAGAGACAGGGGAACACCGGGGAGCTGTTTTTT.

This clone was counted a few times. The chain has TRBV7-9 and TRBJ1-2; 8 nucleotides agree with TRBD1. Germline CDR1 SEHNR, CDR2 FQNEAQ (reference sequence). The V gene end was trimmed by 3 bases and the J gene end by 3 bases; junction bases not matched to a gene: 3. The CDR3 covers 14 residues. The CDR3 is CASSFGQGHYGYTF. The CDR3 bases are TGTGCCAGCAGCTTCGGACAGGGCCACTATGGCTACACCTTC.